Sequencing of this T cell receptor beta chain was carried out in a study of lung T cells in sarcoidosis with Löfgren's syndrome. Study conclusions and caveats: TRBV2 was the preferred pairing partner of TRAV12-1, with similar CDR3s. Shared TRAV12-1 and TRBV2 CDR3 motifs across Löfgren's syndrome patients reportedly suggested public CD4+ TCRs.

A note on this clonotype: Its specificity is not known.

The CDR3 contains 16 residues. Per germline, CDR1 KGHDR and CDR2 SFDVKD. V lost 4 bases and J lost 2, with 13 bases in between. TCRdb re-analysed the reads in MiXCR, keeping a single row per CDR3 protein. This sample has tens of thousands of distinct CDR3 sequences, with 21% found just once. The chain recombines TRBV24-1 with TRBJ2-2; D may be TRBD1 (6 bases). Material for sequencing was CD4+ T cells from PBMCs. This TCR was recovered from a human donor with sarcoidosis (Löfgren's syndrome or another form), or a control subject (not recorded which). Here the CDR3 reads CATSELRDTNTGELFF. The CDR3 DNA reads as TGTGCCACCAGTGAACTCCGGGACACTAACACCGGGGAGCTGTTTTTT.